This T cell receptor beta chain comes out of a study of tumor-infiltrating lymphocytes in primary liver carcinoma (dated by TCRdb to the late 2010s). Concerning the study at large: Between late 2015 and early 2016, five patients in China with histopathologically diagnosed primary liver carcinoma had surgical resection. Of the five patients (three men and two women, aged 30 to 69 years), four had hepatocellular carcinoma and one had combined HCC and intrahepatic cholangiocarcinoma. The tumors of the five patients were staged as T1-T3 N0M0, with maximum diameters ranging from about 4 to 10 cm. Samples yielded roughly 3.65 to 7.13 million productive TCRbeta reads; read depth did not differ significantly between tissue types. The study combined TCRbeta repertoire sequencing, expression microarrays and whole-exome sequencing across five regions of each liver tumor, with adjacent normal tissue and blood. A total of 35 or so specimens from 5 patients, comprising about 25 tumor regions, 5 adjacent noncancerous liver tissues and 5 peripheral blood samples, were covered by TCRbeta repertoire sequencing. Reproducibility between technical replicate repertoires was high, with correlation coefficients above 0.95 and mean shared-clone rates roughly 0.86.

On this clonotype: The antigen it recognizes is unknown. The junction departs from the called germline gene at one end, perhaps through a read error.

TRIzol reagent was used to extract blood RNA from unsorted whole blood, while the DNeasy Blood & Tissue kit provided the germline DNA. At the time of sampling, the patients had chronic HBV infection and had not received any treatment. Before surgery, around 4.2 milliliters of peripheral blood were collected into K2EDTA tubes. Including cysteine and phenylalanine, the CDR3 has 18 amino acids. Just CDR3 DNA is preserved here, 54 bases in frame from base 1. The germline V gene yields SGHRS for CDR1 and YFSETQ for CDR2. Starting from around 520 ng total RNA, TCRbeta-specific cDNA was produced by reverse transcription with a constant-region primer and ProtoScript II reverse transcriptase. Three nested multiplex PCR rounds, following a slightly modified ARM-PCR procedure, were used to build the TCRbeta libraries. Each of the first two PCR rounds ran for nine to eleven cycles and used multiplex TRBV1-TRBV30 forward primers together with a Cbeta reverse primer. Sample barcodes and Illumina adapters were added in a final 25-cycle PCR with Deep VentR polymerase. Before sequencing, amplicons of 200-500 bp were gel-purified using a QIAquick gel extraction kit. An Illumina HiSeq 2500 was used to sequence the TCRbeta amplicons with 250-bp paired-end reads. On the authors' methods: Quality trimming of reads was performed with Trimmomatic v0.33, and paired reads were merged with FLASH v1.2.11 so that full CDR3 sequences could be recovered. V, D and J germline segments were assigned to the rearranged TCRbeta sequences by MiGEC v1.2.1b. Clonotype statistics, along with Shannon-Wiener diversity indices, were calculated using VDJtools v1.0.0. Except for diversity analysis, only the 250 most abundant clonotypes of each sample were used in subsequent analyses to reduce sampling bias. TCRdb reprocessed the public reads (quality trimming at Q25 with fastp, clone calling with MiXCR) and kept in-frame beta chains. All rows with the same CDR3 protein become a single entry with the most common DNA and genes. The V and J calls and clone size are TCRdb's, not the authors'. The sample data list around 330,000 distinct CDR3 sequences, and over 55% of these were observed just once. The leading ten clones occupy more than 8.5% of the sample.

The paper as a whole reports these results and caveats: With just five or six patients in the study, the authors point out that the findings should be validated in a larger study. Because only the TCR beta chain was sequenced and unpaired alpha chains were not captured, true repertoire diversity is likely underestimated. A significantly larger repertoire fraction was made up by the top 250 clones in tumors than in blood (p = 0.039). Because the samples were bulk and unsorted, CD4+ and CD8+ T cell repertoires could not be compared. Repertoire overlap was higher between tumor regions (mean about 36%) than tumor-adjacent (around 17%) or tumor-blood (roughly 14%) pairs, consistent with antigen-driven expansion.

This receptor was obtained from a man aged 35 to 55 with primary liver carcinoma and hepatitis B virus infection. Here the chain combines TRBV5-1 and TRBJ2-1; the junction holds 12 bases that match TRBD2. The sequencing sample was made of peripheral blood. The sequence in DNA is TGCGCCAACAGCCAGGGACTAGCGGGTTTGAGCTCCTACAATGAGCAGTTCTTC. The encoded protein is CANSQGLAGLSSYNEQFF.